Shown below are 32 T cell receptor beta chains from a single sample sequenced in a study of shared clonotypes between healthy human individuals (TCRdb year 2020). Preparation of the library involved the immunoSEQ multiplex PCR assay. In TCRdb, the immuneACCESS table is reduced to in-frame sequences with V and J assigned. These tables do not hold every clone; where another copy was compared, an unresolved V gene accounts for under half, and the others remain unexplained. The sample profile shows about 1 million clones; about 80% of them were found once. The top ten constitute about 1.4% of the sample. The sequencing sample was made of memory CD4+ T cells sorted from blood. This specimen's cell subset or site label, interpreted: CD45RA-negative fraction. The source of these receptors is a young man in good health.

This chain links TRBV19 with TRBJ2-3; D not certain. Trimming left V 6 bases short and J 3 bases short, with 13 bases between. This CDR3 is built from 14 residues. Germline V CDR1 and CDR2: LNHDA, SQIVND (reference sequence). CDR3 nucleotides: TGTGCCAGTAGCTCGGCGTGGAAAACAGATACGCAGTATTTT. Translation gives CASSSAWKTDTQYF. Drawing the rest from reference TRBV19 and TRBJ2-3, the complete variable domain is DGGITQSPKYLFRKEGQNVTLSCEQNLNHDAMYWYRQDPGQGLRLIYYSQIVNDFQKGDIAEGYSVSREKKESFPLTVTSAQKNPTAFYLCASSSAWKTDTQYFGPGTRLTVL.

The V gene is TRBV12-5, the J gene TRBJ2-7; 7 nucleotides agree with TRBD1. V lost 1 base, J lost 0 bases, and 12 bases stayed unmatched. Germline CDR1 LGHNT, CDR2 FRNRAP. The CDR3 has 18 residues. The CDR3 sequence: CASGLGTHRDSSSYEQYF. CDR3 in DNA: TGTGCTAGTGGTTTGGGAACCCATCGGGACAGTAGCTCCTACGAGCAGTACTTC.

The CDR3 loop is CASSHYGGEGYTF. For the CDR3, the DNA is TGCGCCAGCAGCCATTACGGGGGGGAAGGCTACACCTTC. The J gene is TRBJ1-2, the V gene TRBV4-3; tentative D call: TRBD1 (5 bases). Germline values: CDR1 LGHNA, CDR2 YSLEER. The CDR3 spans 13 residues. The V and J ends lost 3 bases and 8 bases respectively, with 13 bases between them.

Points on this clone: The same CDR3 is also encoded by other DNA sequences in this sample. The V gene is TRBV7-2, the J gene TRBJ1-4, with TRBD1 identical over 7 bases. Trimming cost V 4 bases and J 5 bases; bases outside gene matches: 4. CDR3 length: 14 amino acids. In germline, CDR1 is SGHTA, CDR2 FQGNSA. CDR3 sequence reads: CASSSGQINEKLFF. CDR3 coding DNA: TGTGCCAGCAGCTCGGGACAGATAAATGAAAAACTGTTTTTT.

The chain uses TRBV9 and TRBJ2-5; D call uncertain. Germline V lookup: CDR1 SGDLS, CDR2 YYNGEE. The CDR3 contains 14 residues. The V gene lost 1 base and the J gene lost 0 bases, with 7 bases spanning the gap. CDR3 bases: TGTGCCAGCAGCGTACTTGGAAACCAAGAGACCCAGTACTTC. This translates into CASSVLGNQETQYF.

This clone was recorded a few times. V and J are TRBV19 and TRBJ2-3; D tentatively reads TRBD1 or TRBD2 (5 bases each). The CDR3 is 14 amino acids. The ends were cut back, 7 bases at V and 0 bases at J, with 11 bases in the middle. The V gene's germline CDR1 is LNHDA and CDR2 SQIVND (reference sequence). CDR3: CASKTRGSTDTQYF. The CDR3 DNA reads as TGTGCCAGTAAAACCCGGGGCAGCACAGATACGCAGTATTTT.

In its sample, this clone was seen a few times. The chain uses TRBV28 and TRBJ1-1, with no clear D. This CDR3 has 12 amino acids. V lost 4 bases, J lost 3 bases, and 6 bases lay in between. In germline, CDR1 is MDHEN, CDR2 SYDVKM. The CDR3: CASSSLDTEAFF. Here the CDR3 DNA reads TGTGCCAGCAGTTCGCTGGACACTGAAGCTTTCTTT. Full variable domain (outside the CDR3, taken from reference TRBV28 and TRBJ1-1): DVKVTQSSRYLVKRTGEKVFLECVQDMDHENMFWYRQDPGLGLRLIYFSYDVKMKEKGDIPEGYSVSREKKERFSLILESASTNQTSMYLCASSSLDTEAFFGQGTRLTVV.

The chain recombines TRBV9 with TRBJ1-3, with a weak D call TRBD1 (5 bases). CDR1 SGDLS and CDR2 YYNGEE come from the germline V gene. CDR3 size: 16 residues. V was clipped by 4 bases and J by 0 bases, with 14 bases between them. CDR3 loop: CASSTGGGDSGNTIYF. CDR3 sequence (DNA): TGTGCCAGCAGCACCGGCGGGGGGGACTCTGGAAACACCATATATTTT.

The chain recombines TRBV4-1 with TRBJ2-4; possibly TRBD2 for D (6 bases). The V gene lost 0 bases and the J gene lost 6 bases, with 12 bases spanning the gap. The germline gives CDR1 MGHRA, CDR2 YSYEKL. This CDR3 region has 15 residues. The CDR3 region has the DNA TGCGCCAGCAGCCAAGATCGGAGGGGCACAAACATTCAGTACTTC. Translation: CASSQDRRGTNIQYF.

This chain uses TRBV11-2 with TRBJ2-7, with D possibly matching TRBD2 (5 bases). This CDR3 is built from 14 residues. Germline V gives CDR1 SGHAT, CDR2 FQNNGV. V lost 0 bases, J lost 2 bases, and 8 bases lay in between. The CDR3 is CASSLDLLAYEQYF. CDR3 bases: TGTGCCAGCAGCTTAGATTTACTAGCCTACGAGCAGTACTTC.

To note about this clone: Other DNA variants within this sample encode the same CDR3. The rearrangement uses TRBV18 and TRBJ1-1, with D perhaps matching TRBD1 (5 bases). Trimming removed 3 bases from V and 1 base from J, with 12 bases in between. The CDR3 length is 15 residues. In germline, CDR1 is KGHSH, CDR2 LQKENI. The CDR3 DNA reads TGTGCCAGCTCACCGCTTACCGGGGGGAACACTGAAGCTTTCTTT. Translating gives CASSPLTGGNTEAFF.

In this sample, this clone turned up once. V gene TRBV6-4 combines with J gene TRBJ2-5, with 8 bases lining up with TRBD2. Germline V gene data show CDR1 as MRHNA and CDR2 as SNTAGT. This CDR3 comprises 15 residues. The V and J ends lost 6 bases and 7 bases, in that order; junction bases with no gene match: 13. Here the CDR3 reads CASSPRDSGERTQYF. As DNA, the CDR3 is TGTGCCAGCAGCCCCCGGGATAGCGGGGAGAGGACCCAGTACTTC.

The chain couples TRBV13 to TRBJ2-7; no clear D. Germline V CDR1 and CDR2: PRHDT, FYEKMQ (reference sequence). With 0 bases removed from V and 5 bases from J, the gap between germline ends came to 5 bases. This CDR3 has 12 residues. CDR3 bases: TGTGCCAGCAGCTTAGGTAACCACGAGCAGTACTTC. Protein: CASSLGNHEQYF.

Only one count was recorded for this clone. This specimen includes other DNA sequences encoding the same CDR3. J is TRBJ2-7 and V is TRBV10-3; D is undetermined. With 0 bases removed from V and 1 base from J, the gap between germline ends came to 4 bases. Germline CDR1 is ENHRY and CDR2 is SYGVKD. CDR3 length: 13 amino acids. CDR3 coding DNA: TGTGCCATCAGTGAGTCCTTTTCCTACGAGCAGTACTTC. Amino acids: CAISESFSYEQYF.

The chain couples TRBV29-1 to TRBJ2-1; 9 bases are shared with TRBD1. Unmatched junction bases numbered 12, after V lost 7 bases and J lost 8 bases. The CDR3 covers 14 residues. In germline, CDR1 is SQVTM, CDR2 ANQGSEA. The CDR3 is CSAGDRDGRDEQFF. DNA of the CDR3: TGCAGCGCAGGGGACAGGGACGGAAGAGATGAGCAGTTCTTC.

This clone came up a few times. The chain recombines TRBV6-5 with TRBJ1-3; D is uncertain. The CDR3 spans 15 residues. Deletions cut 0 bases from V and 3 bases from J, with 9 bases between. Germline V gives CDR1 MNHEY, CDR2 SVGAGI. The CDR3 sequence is CASSYSAKSGNTIYF. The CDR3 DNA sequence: TGTGCCAGCAGTTACTCAGCAAAGAGTGGAAACACCATATATTTT.

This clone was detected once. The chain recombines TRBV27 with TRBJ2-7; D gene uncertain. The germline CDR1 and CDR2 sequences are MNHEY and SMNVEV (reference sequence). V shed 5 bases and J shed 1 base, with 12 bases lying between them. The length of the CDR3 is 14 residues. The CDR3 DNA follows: TGTGCCAGCAGTCTTAGGTACGAGTCCTACGAGCAGTACTTC. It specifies CASSLRYESYEQYF.

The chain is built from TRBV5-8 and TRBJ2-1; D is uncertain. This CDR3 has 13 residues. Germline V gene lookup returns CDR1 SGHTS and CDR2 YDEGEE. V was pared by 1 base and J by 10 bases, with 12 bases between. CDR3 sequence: CASSLIPAGEQFF. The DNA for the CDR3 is TGTGCCAGCAGCTTGATTCCAGCAGGAGAGCAGTTCTTC.

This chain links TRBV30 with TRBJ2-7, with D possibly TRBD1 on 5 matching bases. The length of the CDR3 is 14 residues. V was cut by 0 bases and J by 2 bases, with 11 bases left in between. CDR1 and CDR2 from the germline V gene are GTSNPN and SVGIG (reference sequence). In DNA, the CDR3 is TGTGCCTGGAGTGTACAGGTAGCCCCCTACGAGCAGTACTTC. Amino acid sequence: CAWSVQVAPYEQYF. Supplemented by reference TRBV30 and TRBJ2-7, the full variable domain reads SQTIHQWPATLVQPVGSPLSLECTVEGTSNPNLYWYRQAAGRGLQLLFYSVGIGQISSEVPQNLSASRPQDRQFILSSKKLLLSDSGFYLCAWSVQVAPYEQYFGPGTRLTVT.

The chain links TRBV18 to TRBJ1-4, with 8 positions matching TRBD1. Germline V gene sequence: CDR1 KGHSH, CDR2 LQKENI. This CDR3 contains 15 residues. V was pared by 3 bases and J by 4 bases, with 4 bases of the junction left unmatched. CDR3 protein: CASSPQGAVNEKLFF. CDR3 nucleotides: TGTGCCAGCTCACCGCAGGGGGCCGTTAATGAAAAACTGTTTTTT. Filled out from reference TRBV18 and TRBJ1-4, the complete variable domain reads NAGVMQNPRHLVRRRGQEARLRCSPMKGHSHVYWYRQLPEEGLKFMVYLQKENIIDESGMPKERFSAEFPKEGPSILRIQQVVRGDSAAYFCASSPQGAVNEKLFFGSGTQLSVL.

For the CDR3, the DNA is TGTGCCAGCTCACCGCAGGGGGACGGCACTGAAGCTTTCTTT. Protein: CASSPQGDGTEAFF. V is TRBV18 and J is TRBJ1-1, with 7 bases matching TRBD1. The CDR3 length is 14 residues. V gave up 3 bases and J gave up 4 bases; unmatched junction bases: 5. Germline V CDR1 and CDR2: KGHSH, LQKENI.

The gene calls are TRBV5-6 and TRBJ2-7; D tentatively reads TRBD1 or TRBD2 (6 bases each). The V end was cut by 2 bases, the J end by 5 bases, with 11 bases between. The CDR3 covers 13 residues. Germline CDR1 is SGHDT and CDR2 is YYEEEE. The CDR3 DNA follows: TGTGCCAGCAGCTTACCGGGGGCCCACGAGCAGTACTTC. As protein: CASSLPGAHEQYF.

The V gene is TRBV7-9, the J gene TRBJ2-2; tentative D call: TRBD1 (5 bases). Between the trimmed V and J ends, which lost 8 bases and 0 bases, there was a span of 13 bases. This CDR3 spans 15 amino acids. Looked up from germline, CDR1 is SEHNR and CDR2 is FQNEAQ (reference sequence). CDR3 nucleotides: TGTGCCAGCCACGCAGGGCCATCGAACACCGGGGAGCTGTTTTTT. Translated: CASHAGPSNTGELFF. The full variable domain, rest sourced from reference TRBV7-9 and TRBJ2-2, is DTGVSQNPRHKITKRGQNVTFRCDPISEHNRLYWYRQTLGQGPEFLTYFQNEAQLEKSRLLSDRFSAERPKGSFSTLEIQRTEQGDSAMYLCASHAGPSNTGELFFGEGSRLTVL.

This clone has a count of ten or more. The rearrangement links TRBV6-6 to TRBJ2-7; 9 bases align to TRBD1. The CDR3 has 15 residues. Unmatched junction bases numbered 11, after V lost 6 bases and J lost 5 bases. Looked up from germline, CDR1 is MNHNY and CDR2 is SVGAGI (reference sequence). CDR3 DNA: TGTGCCAGCAGCCAAGCAGGACAGGGGAGGAACGAGCAGTACTTC. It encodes CASSQAGQGRNEQYF.

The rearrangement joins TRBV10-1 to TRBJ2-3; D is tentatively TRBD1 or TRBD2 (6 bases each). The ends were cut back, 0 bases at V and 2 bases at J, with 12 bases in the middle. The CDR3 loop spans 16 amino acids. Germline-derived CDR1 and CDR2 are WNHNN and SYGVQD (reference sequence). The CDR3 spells CASSESGGRATDTQYF. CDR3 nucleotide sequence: TGCGCCAGCAGTGAGTCGGGGGGCAGGGCCACAGATACGCAGTATTTT.

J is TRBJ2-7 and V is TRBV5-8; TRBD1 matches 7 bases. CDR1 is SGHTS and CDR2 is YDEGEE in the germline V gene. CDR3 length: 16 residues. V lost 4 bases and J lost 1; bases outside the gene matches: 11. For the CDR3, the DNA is TGTGCCAGCAGCCCACCCCCGGGGACAGCTTCCTACGAGCAGTACTTC. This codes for CASSPPPGTASYEQYF.

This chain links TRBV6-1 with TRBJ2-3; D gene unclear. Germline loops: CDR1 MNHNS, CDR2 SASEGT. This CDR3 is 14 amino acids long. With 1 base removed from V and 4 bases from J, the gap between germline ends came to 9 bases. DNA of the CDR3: TGTGCCAGCAGTGAAGTACCCCTGCCAGATACGCAGTATTTT. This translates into CASSEVPLPDTQYF.

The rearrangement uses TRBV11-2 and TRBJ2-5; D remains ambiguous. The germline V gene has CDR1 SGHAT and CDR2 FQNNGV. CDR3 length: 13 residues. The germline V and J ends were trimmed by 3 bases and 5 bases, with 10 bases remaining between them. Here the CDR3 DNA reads TGTGCCAGCAGCTTCCCCGTGGGGGAGACCCAGTACTTC. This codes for CASSFPVGETQYF.

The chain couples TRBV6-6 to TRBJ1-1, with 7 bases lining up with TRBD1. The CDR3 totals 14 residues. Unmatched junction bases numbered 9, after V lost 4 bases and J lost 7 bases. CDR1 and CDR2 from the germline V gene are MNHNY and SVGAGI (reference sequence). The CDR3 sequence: CASSSTGEVGEAFF. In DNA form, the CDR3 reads TGTGCCAGCAGTTCTACAGGGGAGGTCGGTGAAGCTTTCTTT.

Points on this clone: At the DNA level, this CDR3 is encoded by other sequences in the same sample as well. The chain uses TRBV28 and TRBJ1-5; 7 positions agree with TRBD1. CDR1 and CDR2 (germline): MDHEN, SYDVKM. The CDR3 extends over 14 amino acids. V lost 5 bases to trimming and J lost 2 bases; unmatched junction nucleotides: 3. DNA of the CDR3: TGTGCCAGCAGTCCCGGACAGGGCAATCAGCCCCAGCATTTT. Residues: CASSPGQGNQPQHF.

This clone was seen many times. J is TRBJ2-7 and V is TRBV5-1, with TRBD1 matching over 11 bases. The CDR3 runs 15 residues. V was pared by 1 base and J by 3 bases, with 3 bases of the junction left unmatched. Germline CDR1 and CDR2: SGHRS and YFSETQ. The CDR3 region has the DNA TGCGCCAGCAGCTTGATGGGACAGGGGGGCTACGAGCAGTACTTC. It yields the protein CASSLMGQGGYEQYF.

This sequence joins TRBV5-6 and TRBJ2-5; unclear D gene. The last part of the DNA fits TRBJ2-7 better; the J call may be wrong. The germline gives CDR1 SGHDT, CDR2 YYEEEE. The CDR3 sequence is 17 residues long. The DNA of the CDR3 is TGTGCCAGCAGCTTGAAGTCATTCTATGGGATATCCTACGAGCAGTACTTC. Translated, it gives CASSLKSFYGISYEQYF.